This TCR beta chain originates from a study of cytomegalovirus exposure and HLA in healthy donors. The study's findings and limits: Certain sequence variants were highly shared and formed a cluster, and this cluster was likely a sequencing artifact.

The PCR had 60 Vbeta and 13 Jbeta primers. Assay: immunoSEQ multiplex PCR; the TCRdb copy retains only in-frame clones and omits some. The sample records about 43,000 clones, 70% to 80% being singletons. Worth noting for this clone: Its antigen remains unknown.

Sequenced input: PBMCs. The clonotype comes from a man younger than 45 in good health and CMV-seronegative.

The CDR3 DNA reads as TGTGCCATCAGTGAGAAGCTTGACTCCCCTGCGGGTAAACGGGACATTCAGTACTTC. Translated: CAISEKLDSPAGKRDIQYF. The V gene is TRBV10-3, the J gene TRBJ2-4; a weak D match, TRBD2 (5 bases). Trimming pared 2 bases from V and 8 bases from J, leaving 28 bases between. The CDR3 contains 19 residues. The germline V gene has CDR1 ENHRY and CDR2 SYGVKD.